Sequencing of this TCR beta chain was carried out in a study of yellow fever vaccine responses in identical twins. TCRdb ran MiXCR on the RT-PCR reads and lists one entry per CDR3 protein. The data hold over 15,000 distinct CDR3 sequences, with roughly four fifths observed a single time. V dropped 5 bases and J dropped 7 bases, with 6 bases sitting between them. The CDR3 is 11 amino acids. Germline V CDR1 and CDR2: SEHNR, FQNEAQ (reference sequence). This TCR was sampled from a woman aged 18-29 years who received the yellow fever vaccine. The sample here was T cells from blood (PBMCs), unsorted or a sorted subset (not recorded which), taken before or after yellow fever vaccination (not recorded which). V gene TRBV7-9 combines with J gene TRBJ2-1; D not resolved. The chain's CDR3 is CASSLQNEQFF. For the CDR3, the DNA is TGTGCCAGCAGCCTACAAAATGAGCAGTTCTTC.